This TCR beta chain was recorded in a study of T cells in Graves' hyperthyroidism and ophthalmopathy. On the study more broadly: The initial diagnosis was the point when peripheral blood was collected, ahead of any treatment. Study conclusions and caveats: Clonotypes that were expanded in thyroid above 0.001 mostly appeared in blood too. With a median lead of roughly 6.2 months before onset, the model predicted ophthalmopathy.

As for this clonotype: Its target is unknown.

RNA transcripts were the template for amplifying TCR beta CDR3 regions. HTBI primers were used for first-round RT-PCR of the TCR CDR3. TCRdb re-derived calls from the multiplex PCR reads in MiXCR, one entry per CDR3 protein. The sample consists of about 400,000 distinct CDR3 sequences, around 14% of them appearing once. Germline CDR1 is MGHDK and CDR2 is SYGVNS. This CDR3 spans 14 amino acids. Trimming took 2 bases from V and 0 from J, leaving 5 bases between them. This clonotype originated in a woman between 18 and 29 years old with Graves' hyperthyroidism that later progressed to Graves' ophthalmopathy. The rearrangement uses TRBV25-1 and TRBJ2-1; no clear D. The material sequenced was blood. In DNA form, the CDR3 reads TGTGCCAGCAGTGAAAGTAGCTCCTACAATGAGCAGTTCTTC. As protein: CASSESSSYNEQFF. The complete variable domain, with remaining parts taken from reference TRBV25-1 and TRBJ2-1, reads EADIYQTPRYLVIGTGKKITLECSQTMGHDKMYWYQQDPGMELHLIHYSYGVNSTEKGDLSSESTVSRIRTEHFPLTLESARPSHTSQYLCASSESSSYNEQFFGPGTRLTVL.